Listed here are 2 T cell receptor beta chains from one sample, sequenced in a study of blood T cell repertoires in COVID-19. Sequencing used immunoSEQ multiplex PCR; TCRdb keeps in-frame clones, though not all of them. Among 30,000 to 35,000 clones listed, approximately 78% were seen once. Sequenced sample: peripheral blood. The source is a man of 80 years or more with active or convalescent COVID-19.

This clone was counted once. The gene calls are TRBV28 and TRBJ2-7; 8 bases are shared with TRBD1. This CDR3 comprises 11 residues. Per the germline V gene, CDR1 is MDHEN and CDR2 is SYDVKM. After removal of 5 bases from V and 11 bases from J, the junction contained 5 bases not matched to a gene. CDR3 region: CASSTPGQEYF. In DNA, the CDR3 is TGTGCCAGCAGTACTCCGGGACAGGAGTACTTC.

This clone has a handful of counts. CDR3 sequence: CASSFYPGLALWEQYF. In nucleotides, the CDR3 is TGTGCCAGCAGCTTCTATCCGGGACTAGCCTTGTGGGAGCAGTACTTC. J is TRBJ2-7 and V is TRBV7-2; 9 nucleotides agree with TRBD2. The CDR3 length is 16 residues. Germline V gene lookup returns CDR1 SGHTA and CDR2 FQGNSA. The V gene end was trimmed by 3 bases and the J gene end by 7 bases; junction bases not matched to a gene: 13.